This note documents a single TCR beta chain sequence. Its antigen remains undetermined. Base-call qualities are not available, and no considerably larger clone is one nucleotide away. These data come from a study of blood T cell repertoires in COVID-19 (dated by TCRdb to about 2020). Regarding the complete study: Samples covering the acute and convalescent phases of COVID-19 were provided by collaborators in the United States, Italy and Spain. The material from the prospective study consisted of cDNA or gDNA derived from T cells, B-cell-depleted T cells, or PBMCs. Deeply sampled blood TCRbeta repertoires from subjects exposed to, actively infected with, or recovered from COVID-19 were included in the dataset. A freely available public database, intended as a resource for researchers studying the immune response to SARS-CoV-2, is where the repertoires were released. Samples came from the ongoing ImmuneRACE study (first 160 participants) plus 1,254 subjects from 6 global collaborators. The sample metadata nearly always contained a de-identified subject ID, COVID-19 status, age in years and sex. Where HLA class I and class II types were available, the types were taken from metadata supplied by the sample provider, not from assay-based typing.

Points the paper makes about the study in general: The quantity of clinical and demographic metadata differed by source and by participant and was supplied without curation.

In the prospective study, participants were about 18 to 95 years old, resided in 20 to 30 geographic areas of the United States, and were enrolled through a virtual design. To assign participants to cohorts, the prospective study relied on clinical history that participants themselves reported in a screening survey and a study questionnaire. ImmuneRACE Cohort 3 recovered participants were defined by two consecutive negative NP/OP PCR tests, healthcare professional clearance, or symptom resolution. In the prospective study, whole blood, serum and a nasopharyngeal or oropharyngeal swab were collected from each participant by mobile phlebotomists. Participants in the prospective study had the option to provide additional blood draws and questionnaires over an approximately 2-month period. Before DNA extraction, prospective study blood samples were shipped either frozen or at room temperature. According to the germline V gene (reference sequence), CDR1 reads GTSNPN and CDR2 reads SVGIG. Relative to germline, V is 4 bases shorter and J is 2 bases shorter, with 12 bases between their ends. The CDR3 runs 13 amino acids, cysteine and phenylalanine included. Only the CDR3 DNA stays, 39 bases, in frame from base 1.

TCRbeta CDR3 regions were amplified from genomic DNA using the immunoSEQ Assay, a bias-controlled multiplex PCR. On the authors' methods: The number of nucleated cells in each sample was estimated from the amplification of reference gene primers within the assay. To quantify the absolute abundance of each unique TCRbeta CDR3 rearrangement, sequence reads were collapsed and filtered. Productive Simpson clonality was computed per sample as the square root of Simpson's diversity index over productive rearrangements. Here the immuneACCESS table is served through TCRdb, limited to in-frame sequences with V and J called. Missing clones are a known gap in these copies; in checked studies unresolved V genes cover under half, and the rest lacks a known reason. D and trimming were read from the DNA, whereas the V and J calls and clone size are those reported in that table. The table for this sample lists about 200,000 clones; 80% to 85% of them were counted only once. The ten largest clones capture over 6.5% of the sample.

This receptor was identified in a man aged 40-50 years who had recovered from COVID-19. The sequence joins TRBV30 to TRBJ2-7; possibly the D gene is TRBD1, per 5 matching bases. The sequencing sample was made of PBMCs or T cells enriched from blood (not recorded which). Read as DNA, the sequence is TGTGCCTGGAAAGTACAGGCTACCTACGAGCAGTACTTC. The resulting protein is CAWKVQATYEQYF. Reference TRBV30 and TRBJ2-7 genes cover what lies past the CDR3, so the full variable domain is SQTIHQWPATLVQPVGSPLSLECTVEGTSNPNLYWYRQAAGRGLQLLFYSVGIGQISSEVPQNLSASRPQDRQFILSSKKLLLSDSGFYLCAWKVQATYEQYFGPGTRLTVT.